The 26 T cell receptor beta chains below come from one sample, sequenced in a study of Graves' ophthalmopathy and Graves' hyperthyroidism. Amplified material comprised TCR beta CDR3 regions derived from RNA transcripts. The workflow started with a first-round RT-PCR run with HTBI primers and then moved on to a second-round multiplex PCR. TCRdb reprocessed the multiplex PCR reads via MiXCR and lists one record per CDR3 protein. The table has over a million distinct CDR3 sequences, less than 45% seen once. Source material: peripheral blood or thyroid tissue (not recorded which). The source is an adult man with Graves' hyperthyroidism.

The rearrangement joins TRBV30 to TRBJ1-1, with D hard to call. Germline assignment: CDR1 GTSNPN and CDR2 SVGIG (reference sequence). Trimming removed 4 bases from V and 1 base from J, with 10 bases in between. The CDR3 consists of 13 residues. The CDR3 region has the DNA TGTGCCTGGACCATCGACGCGAACACTGAAGCTTTCTTT. This encodes CAWTIDANTEAFF.

As to this clonotype: Sequence at one end of the junction differs from germline and may be a read error. The rearrangement links TRBV7-2 to TRBJ1-3; D unclear. The CDR3 loop spans 17 amino acids. Germline values: CDR1 SGHTA, CDR2 FQGNSA. In DNA form, the CDR3 reads TGCGCCAGCAGCCAAGATTTGGCGGGGAGGGTCGAAAACACCATATATTTT. This encodes CASSQDLAGRVENTIYF.

On this clonotype itself: This could be a read error, since a much larger clone is one nucleotide away. The rearrangement links TRBV28 to TRBJ2-2; D is perhaps TRBD2 (5 bases). This CDR3 contains 13 residues. V lost 6 bases to trimming and J lost 4 bases, with 9 bases between them. Germline-derived CDR1 and CDR2 are MDHEN and SYDVKM. The CDR3 nucleotides read TGTGCCAGCAGGGACTCCAGCACCGGGGAGCTGTTTTTT. This encodes CASRDSSTGELFF.

Note on this clonotype: A much larger clone differs from this one at a single base, so this may be a read error. The chain recombines TRBV2 with TRBJ2-2; D possibly uses TRBD1 or TRBD2 (5 bases each). The CDR3 contains 15 residues. Germline CDR1 reads SNHLY; CDR2 reads FYNNEI. The CDR3 DNA sequence: TGTGCCAGCAGTGAACGAGGGGCAGGCACCGGGAAGCTGTTTTTT. Amino acids: CASSERGAGTGKLFF.

On this clonotype: The junction differs from germline at one of its ends, possibly a read error. The chain carries TRBV5-1 and TRBJ2-2, with D tentatively TRBD2 (6 bases). The germline gives CDR1 SGHRS, CDR2 YFSETQ. The length of the CDR3 is 14 residues. CDR3 protein: CASQPRENTGGLFF. The CDR3 coding sequence is TGCGCCAGCCAGCCGAGGGAAAACACCGGGGGGCTGTTTTTT.

On this clonotype itself: A much larger clone lies one base from this, so it may be a read error. J is TRBJ2-7 and V is TRBV6-6; D possibly uses TRBD1 or TRBD2 (5 bases each). The DNA end is a closer match to TRBJ2-1, so the J assignment may be wrong. Germline CDR1 reads MNHNY; CDR2 reads SVGAGI (reference sequence). This CDR3 region has 13 residues. CDR3: CASTPGPQLEQFF. Here the CDR3 DNA reads TGTGCCAGCACCCCGGGACCCCAGCTCGAGCAGTTCTTC.

The sample holds a few counts of this clonotype. The V and J genes are TRBV7-9 and TRBJ1-4; D is possibly TRBD1 (6 bases). The CDR3 extends over 15 amino acids. The germline gives CDR1 SEHNR, CDR2 FQNEAQ (reference sequence). With 5 bases removed from V and 7 bases from J, the gap between germline ends came to 17 bases. CDR3 protein: CASSPLEGGGEKLFF. Here the CDR3 DNA reads TGTGCCAGCAGCCCCCTTGAGGGGGGCGGTGAAAAACTGTTTTTT.

This clonotype was counted between two and nine times. The CDR3 loop reads CAISDRGQNNEKLFF. The CDR3 coding sequence is TGTGCCATCAGCGACAGGGGGCAAAATAATGAAAAACTGTTTTTT. The V call is TRBV10-3, the J call TRBJ1-4, with 10 bases that match TRBD1. Per the germline V gene, CDR1 is ENHRY and CDR2 is SYGVKD. V was pared by 6 bases and J by 4 bases, with 5 bases of the junction left unmatched. The CDR3 has 15 amino acids.

This clonotype was found once. V is TRBV20-1 and J is TRBJ2-1, with D possibly TRBD2 on 5 matching bases. The V end was cut by 6 bases, the J end by 4 bases, with 10 bases between. The CDR3 extends over 12 amino acids. CDR1 and CDR2 (germline): DFQATT, SNEGSKA (reference sequence). The CDR3 is CSAPGVYNEQFF. The CDR3 DNA sequence: TGCAGTGCGCCCGGGGTGTACAATGAGCAGTTCTTC.

This clonotype was seen more than once but under ten times. J is TRBJ2-7 and V is TRBV5-6; D is perhaps TRBD1 or TRBD2 (5 bases each). Germline V gene lookup returns CDR1 SGHDT and CDR2 YYEEEE. The CDR3 consists of 15 residues. V was shortened by 3 bases and J by 0 bases, with 13 bases between the two germline ends. The CDR3 DNA reads TGTGCCAGCAGCTCCTGGGACCGCAGCTCCTACGAGCAGTACTTC. Translating gives CASSSWDRSSYEQYF.

This clonotype was detected many times. The chain couples TRBV2 to TRBJ2-5; D gene uncertain. With 4 bases removed from V and 1 base from J, the gap between germline ends came to 10 bases. The CDR3 is 14 amino acids. Germline V lookup: CDR1 SNHLY, CDR2 FYNNEI. CDR3 region: CASSAGFGQETQYF. CDR3 coding DNA: TGTGCCAGCAGTGCCGGATTTGGCCAAGAGACCCAGTACTTC.

This clonotype has a count of ten or more. V is TRBV15 and J is TRBJ2-7; TRBD2 is a possible D gene (6 bases). Germline CDR1 reads LNHNV; CDR2 reads YYDKDF (reference sequence). The V gene lost 0 bases and the J gene lost 9 bases, with 9 bases spanning the gap. This CDR3 region has 12 residues. The CDR3 DNA reads TGTGCCACCAGCAGAGAACAGCGGGCGCAGTACTTC. This translates into CATSREQRAQYF.

This clonotype was recorded a few times. The chain combines TRBV25-1 with TRBJ1-1; 9 nucleotides line up with TRBD1. J gave up 3 bases and V 8 bases, and 10 bases lay outside the gene matches. Germline CDR1 is MGHDK and CDR2 is SYGVNS. The CDR3 totals 15 residues. CDR3 sequence reads: CASSPPGQGDTEAFF. CDR3 sequence (DNA): TGTGCCAGCTCACCTCCGGGACAGGGCGACACTGAAGCTTTCTTT.

In its sample, this clonotype was seen many times. The chain recombines TRBV5-1 with TRBJ2-2, with a weak D call TRBD1 (5 bases). The CDR3 is 15 residues long. Trimming pared 0 bases from V and 3 bases from J, leaving 9 bases between. Germline-derived CDR1 and CDR2 are SGHRS and YFSETQ. The DNA for the CDR3 is TGCGCCAGCAGCTTGGCAGACAGCTACACCGGGGAGCTGTTTTTT. Translation gives CASSLADSYTGELFF.

This clonotype was detected ten times or more. CDR3 residues: CASSSIRGTYEQYF. The CDR3 bases are TGTGCCAGCAGCTCCATCAGGGGGACCTACGAGCAGTACTTC. The chain links TRBV7-8 to TRBJ2-7; 7 nucleotides align to TRBD1. Germline V gene sequence: CDR1 SGHVS, CDR2 FQNEAQ. Trimming took 4 bases from V and 2 from J; bases not matched to a gene: 5. This CDR3 has 14 amino acids.

This clonotype was observed a handful of times. The rearrangement joins TRBV5-1 to TRBJ2-7, with TRBD1 identical over 8 bases. CDR1 and CDR2 (germline): SGHRS, YFSETQ. The CDR3 covers 14 residues. The V gene end was trimmed by 2 bases and the J gene end by 1 base; junction bases not matched to a gene: 2. The CDR3 is CASSFGDRSYEQYF. The CDR3 DNA reads as TGCGCCAGCAGCTTCGGGGACAGGTCCTACGAGCAGTACTTC. The whole variable domain, remainder taken from reference TRBV5-1 and TRBJ2-7, is KAGVTQTPRYLIKTRGQQVTLSCSPISGHRSVSWYQQTPGQGLQFLFEYFSETQRNKGNFPGRFSGRQFSNSRSEMNVSTLELGDSALYLCASSFGDRSYEQYFGPGTRLTVT.

This clonotype came up many times. The CDR3 bases are TGTGCCAGCAGCCCAGGGGTCTTGGAGTCACCCCTCCACTTT. Translation gives CASSPGVLESPLHF. The rearrangement joins TRBV6-5 to TRBJ1-6, with D possibly being TRBD1 (6 bases). The CDR3 consists of 14 residues. Germline V lookup: CDR1 MNHEY, CDR2 SVGAGI. V lost 6 bases and J lost 10, with 16 bases in between.

This clonotype has ten or more counts. The J gene is TRBJ2-7, the V gene TRBV7-6; D might be TRBD2 (7 bases). The CDR3 length is 15 residues. CDR1 is SGHVS and CDR2 is FNYEAQ in the germline V gene. V lost 1 base to trimming and J lost 5 bases, with 15 bases between them. CDR3 region: CASSLVGGGPHEQYF. CDR3 sequence (DNA): TGTGCCAGCAGCTTAGTAGGGGGAGGGCCTCACGAGCAGTACTTC.

This clonotype was found a few times. The V and J genes are TRBV30 and TRBJ2-2; tentative D call: TRBD1 (6 bases). CDR1 and CDR2 (germline): GTSNPN, SVGIG (reference sequence). Trimming took off 1 base at V and 6 bases at J, with 12 bases between the two ends. The CDR3 totals 14 residues. This chain's CDR3 is CAWSGLTGSGELFF. CDR3 sequence (DNA): TGTGCCTGGAGTGGATTGACAGGATCCGGGGAGCTGTTTTTT.

This chain uses TRBV29-1 with TRBJ1-5; TRBD1 aligns across 9 bases. From germline, CDR1 is SQVTM and CDR2 ANQGSEA. Trimming took 6 bases from V and 14 from J; bases not matched to a gene: 11. This CDR3 is built from 12 residues. The CDR3 here is CSVPGTGTYEHF. CDR3 DNA: TGCAGCGTCCCCGGGACAGGGACCTACGAGCATTTT.

In regard to this clonotype: Since a much larger clone is just one base distant, this may be a read error. The chain employs TRBV7-2 and TRBJ1-6; D is possibly TRBD1 (6 bases). Germline CDR1 and CDR2: SGHTA and FQGNSA. This CDR3 has 15 amino acids. The CDR3 spells CASSLVPGANSHLHF. CDR3 DNA: TGTGCCAGCAGCTTAGTTCCGGGGGCAAATTCACACCTCCACTTT.

This clonotype has a handful of counts. The V and J genes are TRBV25-1 and TRBJ2-7; no reliable D call. Looked up from germline, CDR1 is MGHDK and CDR2 is SYGVNS. V was trimmed by 6 bases and J by 5 bases, leaving 20 bases between them. The CDR3 is made up of 15 amino acids. The CDR3 is CASSPPLGIRNEQYF. Written as DNA, the CDR3 is TGTGCCAGCAGCCCACCTTTAGGGATTCGAAACGAGCAGTACTTC.

In its sample, this clonotype was seen many times. This chain joins TRBV7-9 and TRBJ1-1; D is uncertain. Between the trimmed V and J ends, which lost 9 bases and 3 bases, there was a span of 8 bases. Germline V CDR1 and CDR2: SEHNR, FQNEAQ (reference sequence). The CDR3 consists of 11 residues. This chain's CDR3 is CASILDTEAFF. Here the CDR3 DNA reads TGTGCCAGTATCCTGGACACTGAAGCTTTCTTT.

This clonotype was detected only a few times. The V and J genes are TRBV5-1 and TRBJ2-7; tentative D call: TRBD2 (5 bases). The CDR3 spans 15 residues. The V end was cut by 3 bases, the J end by 2 bases, with 15 bases between. The germline V gene encodes CDR1 SGHRS and CDR2 YFSETQ. CDR3 sequence: CASSSTRGFTYEQYF. The CDR3 region has the DNA TGCGCCAGCAGCTCCACCCGGGGTTTTACCTACGAGCAGTACTTC.

The table lists this clonotype with many counts. The chain employs TRBV11-2 and TRBJ1-3; D remains unclear. The CDR3 is made up of 15 amino acids. With 0 bases removed from V and 0 bases from J, the gap between germline ends came to 6 bases. Germline V lookup: CDR1 SGHAT, CDR2 FQNNGV. CDR3 region: CASSLDKGSGNTIYF. Written as DNA, the CDR3 is TGTGCCAGCAGCTTAGATAAAGGCTCTGGAAACACCATATATTTT.

Notes on this clonotype: An end of the junction does not agree with germline; a read error may underlie this. The chain couples TRBV7-9 to TRBJ2-2; 8 bases line up with TRBD2. The CDR3 runs to 16 residues. Germline loops: CDR1 SEHNR, CDR2 FQNEAQ (reference sequence). The DNA for the CDR3 is TGCGCCAGCAGCTTGTTCCCAGCGGGAGACACCGGGGAGCTGTTTTTT. As protein: CASSLFPAGDTGELFF.